This T cell receptor (beta chain) emerged from a study of tumor and adjacent non-tumor tissue in lung cancer. Study in general: On average, productive TCRbeta reads reached about 4 million per sample.

Three rounds of nested PCR, following a modified ARM-PCR protocol, produced the TCRbeta library. TCRdb reprocessed the multiplex PCR reads with MiXCR, giving one entry per CDR3 protein. The table includes 100,000 to 120,000 distinct CDR3 sequences, under 90% detected once. Remarks on this clonotype: Its antigen is as yet unknown.

Overall study findings and caveats: Compared with tumor, normal lung showed significantly lower TCR diversity.

This sample's RNA came from whole unsorted tissue. Chemotherapy-naive patients with new lung cancer underwent thoracic surgery in China, August–late 2014. The sample taken for sequencing was lung tumor tissue. The sequence came from a man between 65 and 85 years old with non-small cell lung cancer.

CDR3 nucleotides: TGCATCAGCAGCGAAGGGAACGGACCATCAACAGATACGCAGTATTTT. Its translation is CISSEGNGPSTDTQYF. The chain recombines TRBV10-1 with TRBJ2-3; D gene unclear. The germline V gene has CDR1 WNHNN and CDR2 SYGVQD (reference sequence). CDR3 length: 16 residues.